This is a list of T cell receptor beta chains from one sample in a study of blood T cell repertoires in COVID-19. Repertoires were generated with immunoSEQ multiplex PCR, while TCRdb's copy carries only in-frame clones and drops some. The sample shows approximately 60,000 clones, less than 85% of them seen only once. The sequenced sample was peripheral blood. These receptors were obtained from a man in his sixties with acute or convalescent COVID-19. Each CDR3 is given with its conserved first and last residue. D genes are given only for firm matches. The size field is filled for only some rows; it gives once, few, many or a size class.

V	J	length	D	size	DNA	CDR3
TRBV5-5	TRBJ2-3	16	TRBD2	NA	TGTGCCAGCAGCTTGGAACTAGCGGGAGGGGGAGATACGCAGTATTTT	CASSLELAGGGDTQYF
TRBV29-1	TRBJ2-7	16	TRBD2	NA	TGCAGCGTTGAAGACCCTAGGACTAGCGGAATCGGCGAGCAGTACTTC	CSVEDPRTSGIGEQYF
TRBV5-4	TRBJ2-7	13	NA	NA	TGTGCCAGCAGCCGAGACATACCCTACGAGCAGTACTTC	CASSRDIPYEQYF
TRBV5-1	TRBJ2-7	15	TRBD1	NA	TGCGCCAGCAGCTTGGGGGGACAGGGTTATTACGAGCAGTACTTC	CASSLGGQGYYEQYF
TRBV12-2	TRBJ1-1	14	NA	NA	TGTGCAAGTCGCCACCGACAGCTGAACACTGAAGCTTTCTTT	CASRHRQLNTEAFF
TRBV5-6	TRBJ2-7	15	TRBD2	NA	TGTGCCAGCAGCTTGCCCCTAGCGGGAGGGTACGAGCAGTACTTC	CASSLPLAGGYEQYF
TRBV9	TRBJ2-2	15	TRBD1	few	TGTGCCAGCAGCAGGGGACAGGGGGTCCCCGGGGAGCTGTTTTTT	CASSRGQGVPGELFF
TRBV5-6	TRBJ2-5	15	NA	NA	TGTGCCAGCAGCTTTACTAGTGGGGTCCAAGAGACCCAGTACTTC	CASSFTSGVQETQYF
TRBV5-4	TRBJ2-5	12	TRBD1	NA	TGTGCCACAGGACAGGGTTCGGAGACCCAGTACTTC	CATGQGSETQYF
TRBV11-2	TRBJ2-5	13	NA	few	TGTGCCAGCAGCCCCCCCTTACAAGAGACCCAGTACTTC	CASSPPLQETQYF
TRBV28	TRBJ1-4	15	NA	NA	TGTGCCAGCAGTCCGCCCTCGGGAACTAATGAAAAACTGTTTTTT	CASSPPSGTNEKLFF
TRBV6-4	TRBJ2-5	13	NA	NA	TGTGCCAGCAGTGACGTGGGGAGCGGGACCCAGTACTTC	CASSDVGSGTQYF
TRBV7-2	TRBJ1-2	15	NA	NA	TGTGCCAGCAGCTTCGGACAGCTCCTCGGGGGGGGCTACACCTTC	CASSFGQLLGGGYTF
TRBV11-2	TRBJ2-7	14	NA	NA	TGTGCCAGCAGCTTAGAGTTCAGGGCCCACGAGCAGTACTTC	CASSLEFRAHEQYF
TRBV27	TRBJ2-3	11	NA	NA	TGTGCCAGCGGGCGCACAGATACGCAGTATTTT	CASGRTDTQYF
TRBV7-9	TRBJ2-5	15	TRBD2	NA	TGTGCCAGCAGAGGGGAACGGGAGGGACAAGAGACCCAGTACTTC	CASRGEREGQETQYF
TRBV7-2	TRBJ1-1	14	TRBD1	NA	TGTGCCAGCAGCTTTACAGGGGGTAAAACTGAAGCTTTCTTT	CASSFTGGKTEAFF
TRBV24-1	TRBJ2-6	18	TRBD1	once	TGTGCCACCAGTGACCCCATGGGACAGGGGTCTGGGGCCAACGTCCTGACTTTC	CATSDPMGQGSGANVLTF
TRBV5-1	TRBJ1-6	14	NA	NA	TGCGCCAGCAGCTTGGCCGGGGTAGAGTCACCCCTCCACTTT	CASSLAGVESPLHF
TRBV7-9	TRBJ1-4	15	NA	NA	TGTGCCAGCAGCGGAACAGGGCGAACTAATGAAAAACTGTTTTTT	CASSGTGRTNEKLFF
TRBV12-5	TRBJ1-2	14	NA	NA	TGTGCTAGTGGTTTGGTAAGAGTGTCGGGAGGCTACACCTTC	CASGLVRVSGGYTF
TRBV6-6	TRBJ2-7	13	NA	NA	TGTGCCAGCAGTTACTCGAGGGTAGCCGAGCAGTACTTC	CASSYSRVAEQYF
TRBV19	TRBJ2-1	12	NA	NA	TGTGCCAGTAGTATGCCCCCCGGTGGGCAGTTCTTC	CASSMPPGGQFF
TRBV7-9	TRBJ1-3	15	NA	NA	TGTGCCGGTCATTCGAGAGGGGAGGCTGGAAACACCATATATTTT	CAGHSRGEAGNTIYF
TRBV24-1	TRBJ2-1	13	TRBD1	NA	TGTGCCACCAGTGACCCGACAGGGAATGAGCAGTTCTTC	CATSDPTGNEQFF
TRBV7-2	TRBJ1-1	16	TRBD1	NA	TGTGCCAGCAGCTCCTCCGGCGGGACAGGGGTCACTGAAGCTTTCTTT	CASSSSGGTGVTEAFF
TRBV6-2/TRBV6-3	TRBJ2-2	18	TRBD2	NA	TGTGCCAGCAGTTACTCGAGTCCTCTAGCGGAGAACACCGGGGAGCTGTTTTTT	CASSYSSPLAENTGELFF
TRBV7-2	TRBJ2-3	14	NA	NA	TGTGCCAGCAGCTTCGAGGTCGTCTCGGATACGCAGTATTTT	CASSFEVVSDTQYF
TRBV10-3	TRBJ2-3	16	TRBD1	NA	TGTGCCATCAGTGAGCGGACTGCAGGGGGCGGGAATACGCAGTATTTT	CAISERTAGGGNTQYF
TRBV20-1	TRBJ2-5	13	TRBD1	NA	TGCAGTGCTAGTTACAGGGGGCTGGAGACCCAGTACTTC	CSASYRGLETQYF
TRBV24-1	TRBJ2-7	12	NA	NA	TGTGCCACCAGTGATTTCAGAGGCGAGCAGTACTTC	CATSDFRGEQYF
TRBV6-6	TRBJ2-1	11	NA	NA	TGTGCCAGCAGTCCCCGGTCTGAGCAGTTCTTC	CASSPRSEQFF
TRBV7-3	TRBJ2-3	14	TRBD1	NA	TGTGCCAGCAGCCAGGGACAGGGGACAGATACGCAGTATTTT	CASSQGQGTDTQYF
TRBV4-3	TRBJ2-5	19	TRBD2	NA	TGCGCCAGCAGCCAATCTGCGAGCGGGAGTTTTCTGGGGCAAGAGACCCAGTACTTC	CASSQSASGSFLGQETQYF
TRBV6-6	TRBJ1-5	14	NA	NA	TGTGCCAGCAGTAGCACAGGGTCGGGTCAGCCCCAGCATTTT	CASSSTGSGQPQHF
TRBV6-5	TRBJ2-2	14	TRBD1	NA	TGTGCCAGCAGACGGGACAGGTACACCGGGGAGCTGTTTTTT	CASRRDRYTGELFF
TRBV18	TRBJ1-3	16	NA	NA	TGTGCCAGCTCACCCCGGGGGGCCTCTCCTGGAAACACCATATATTTT	CASSPRGASPGNTIYF